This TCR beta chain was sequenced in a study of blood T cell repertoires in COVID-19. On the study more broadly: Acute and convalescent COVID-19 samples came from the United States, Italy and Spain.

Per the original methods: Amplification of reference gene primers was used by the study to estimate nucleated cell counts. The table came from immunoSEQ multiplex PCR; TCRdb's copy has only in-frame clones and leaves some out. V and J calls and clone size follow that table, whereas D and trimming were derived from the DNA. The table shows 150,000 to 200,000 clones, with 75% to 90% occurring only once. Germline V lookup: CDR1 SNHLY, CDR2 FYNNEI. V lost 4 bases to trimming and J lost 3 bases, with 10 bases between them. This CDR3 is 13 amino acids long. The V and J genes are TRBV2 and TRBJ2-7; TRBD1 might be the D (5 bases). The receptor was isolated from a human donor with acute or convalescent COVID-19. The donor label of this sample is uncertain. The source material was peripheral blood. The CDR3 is CASSGSTGYEQYF. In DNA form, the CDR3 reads TGTGCCAGCAGTGGGTCCACAGGCTACGAGCAGTACTTC.